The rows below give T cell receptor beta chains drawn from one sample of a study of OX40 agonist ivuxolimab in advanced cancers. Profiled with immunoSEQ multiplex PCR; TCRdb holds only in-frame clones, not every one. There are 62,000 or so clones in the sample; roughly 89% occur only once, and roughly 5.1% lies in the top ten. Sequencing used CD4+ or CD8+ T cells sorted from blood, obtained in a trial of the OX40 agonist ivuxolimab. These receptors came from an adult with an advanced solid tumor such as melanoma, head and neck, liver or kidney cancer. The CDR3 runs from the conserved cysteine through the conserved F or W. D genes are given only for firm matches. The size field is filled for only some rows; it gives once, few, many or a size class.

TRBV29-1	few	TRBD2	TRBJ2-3	CSVTLSGLGTDTQYF	TGCAGCGTGACCCTTAGCGGACTAGGCACAGATACGCAGTATTTT
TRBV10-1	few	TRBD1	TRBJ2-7	CASSGQGGNEQYF	TGCGCCAGCAGTGGACAGGGTGGAAACGAGCAGTACTTC
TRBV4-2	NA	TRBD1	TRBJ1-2	CASSQDHRASTGQDYGYTF	TGTGCCAGCAGCCAAGACCACCGGGCCTCGACAGGGCAGGACTATGGCTACACCTTC
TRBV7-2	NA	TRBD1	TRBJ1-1	CASSLNGFDRGRWNTEAFF	TGTGCCAGCAGCTTAAATGGTTTCGACAGGGGGCGGTGGAACACTGAAGCTTTCTTT
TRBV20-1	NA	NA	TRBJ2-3	CSAREVDTQYF	TGCAGTGCTAGAGAGGTAGATACGCAGTATTTT
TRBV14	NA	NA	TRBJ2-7	CASSQGWGSYEQYF	TGTGCCAGCAGCCAAGGGTGGGGGAGCTACGAGCAGTACTTC
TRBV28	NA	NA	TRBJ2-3	CASSQQRDTDTQYF	TGTGCCAGCAGCCAACAGCGTGACACAGATACGCAGTATTTT
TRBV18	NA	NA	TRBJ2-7	CASSPPGDPGREQYF	TGTGCCAGCTCACCACCAGGGGACCCCGGTCGCGAGCAGTACTTC
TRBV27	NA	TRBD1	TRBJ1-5	CASSSLGQGNYQPQHF	TGTGCCAGCAGTTCTTTGGGACAGGGAAACTATCAGCCCCAGCATTTT
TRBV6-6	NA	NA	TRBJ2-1	CASRGQASSYNEQFF	TGTGCCAGTCGCGGGCAGGCTAGCTCCTACAATGAGCAGTTCTTC
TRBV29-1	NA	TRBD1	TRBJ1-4	CSALGQGTEKLFF	TGCAGCGCCCTGGGACAGGGGACTGAAAAACTGTTTTTT
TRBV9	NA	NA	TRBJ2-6	CASSVVPGVPSGANVLTF	TGTGCCAGCAGCGTAGTGCCGGGAGTCCCCTCTGGGGCCAACGTCCTGACTTTC
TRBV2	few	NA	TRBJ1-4	CASTPLGTVNEKLFF	TGTGCCAGCACCCCCCTAGGGACGGTCAATGAAAAACTGTTTTTT
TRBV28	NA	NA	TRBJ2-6	CASSLPGSGANVLTF	TGTGCCAGCAGTTTACCTGGGTCTGGGGCCAACGTCCTGACTTTC
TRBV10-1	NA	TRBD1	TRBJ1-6	CAIQGDSYNSPLHF	TGCGCCATCCAGGGGGACTCCTATAATTCACCCCTCCACTTT
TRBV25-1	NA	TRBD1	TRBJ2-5	CASSDPGQGGTQYF	TGTGCCAGCAGCGATCCCGGACAGGGCGGGACCCAGTACTTC
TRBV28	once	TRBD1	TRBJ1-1	CASKYLQGSTEAFF	TGTGCCAGCAAATACTTACAGGGGAGCACTGAAGCTTTCTTT
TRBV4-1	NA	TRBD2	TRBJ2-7	CASSQEIAGENYEQYF	TGCGCCAGCAGCCAAGAAATAGCGGGAGAAAACTACGAGCAGTACTTC
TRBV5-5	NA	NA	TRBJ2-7	CASSLTSAGQYF	TGTGCCAGCAGCTTGACCTCGGCGGGGCAGTACTTC
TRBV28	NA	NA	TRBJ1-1	CACRGATYTEAFF	TGTGCCTGTAGAGGGGCCACGTACACTGAAGCTTTCTTT
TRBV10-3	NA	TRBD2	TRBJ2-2	CAISGLATTGELFF	TGTGCCATCAGCGGACTAGCGACCACCGGGGAGCTGTTTTTT
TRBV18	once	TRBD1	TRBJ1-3	CASSPLGQTSGNTIYF	TGTGCCAGCTCACCCCTGGGACAGACCTCTGGAAACACCATATATTTT
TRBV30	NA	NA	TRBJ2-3	CACTRSSTDTQYF	TGTGCCTGCACCCGATCTAGCACAGATACGCAGTATTTT
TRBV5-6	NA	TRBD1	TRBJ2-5	CASSFRDRGRWETQYF	TGTGCCAGCAGCTTCCGGGACAGGGGGCGATGGGAGACCCAGTACTTC
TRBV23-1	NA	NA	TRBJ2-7	CASSQPRSSYEQYF	TGCGCCAGCAGTCAACCCCGCAGCTCCTACGAGCAGTACTTC
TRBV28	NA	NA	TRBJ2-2	CASSLGHTGELFF	TGTGCCAGCAGTTTAGGCCACACCGGGGAGCTGTTTTTT
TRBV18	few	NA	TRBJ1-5	CASSPGGLGQPQHF	TGTGCCAGCTCCCCGGGCGGGCTGGGTCAGCCCCAGCATTTT
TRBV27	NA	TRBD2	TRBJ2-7	CASSLLAPGTSGSYEQYF	TGTGCCAGCAGTTTATTGGCCCCAGGGACTAGCGGCTCCTACGAGCAGTACTTC
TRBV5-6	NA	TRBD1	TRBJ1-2	CASSRSGTATGYGYTF	TGTGCCAGCAGCCGGTCCGGGACAGCAACGGGGTATGGCTACACCTTC
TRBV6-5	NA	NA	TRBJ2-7	CASSYQGPTYEQYF	TGTGCCAGCAGTTATCAGGGTCCGACCTACGAGCAGTACTTC
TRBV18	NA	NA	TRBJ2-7	CASSPPLVAEKYEQYF	TGTGCCAGCTCACCACCCTTGGTAGCGGAGAAGTACGAGCAGTACTTC
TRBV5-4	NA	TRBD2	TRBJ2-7	CASSLAGTYEQYF	TGTGCCAGCAGCTTAGCGGGGACCTACGAGCAGTACTTC
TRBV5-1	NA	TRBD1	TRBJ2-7	CASSLGGTGGYEQYF	TGCGCCAGCAGCTTGGGCGGGACAGGGGGCTACGAGCAGTACTTC
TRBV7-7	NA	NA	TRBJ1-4	CASSQGSGWGEKLFF	TGTGCTAGCAGCCAGGGCAGCGGTTGGGGAGAAAAACTGTTTTTT
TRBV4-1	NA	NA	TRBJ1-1	CASSQDSGGTEAFF	TGCGCCAGCAGCCAAGATAGCGGGGGGACTGAAGCTTTCTTT
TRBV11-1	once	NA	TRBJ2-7	CASSLDPTVREQYF	TGTGCCAGCAGCTTAGACCCCACGGTTCGCGAGCAGTACTTC
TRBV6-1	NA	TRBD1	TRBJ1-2	CASSESDRGQGYTF	TGTGCCAGCAGTGAGTCAGACAGGGGGCAGGGCTACACCTTC
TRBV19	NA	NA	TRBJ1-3	CASLQESYGNTIYF	TGTGCCAGTTTACAGGAATCTTACGGAAACACCATATATTTT
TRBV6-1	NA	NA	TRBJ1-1	CASSKGPTNTEAFF	TGTGCCAGCAGTAAAGGACCGACAAACACTGAAGCTTTCTTT
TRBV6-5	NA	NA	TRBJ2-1	CASSPGTFSYNEQFF	TGTGCCAGCAGCCCCGGGACTTTCTCCTACAATGAGCAGTTCTTC
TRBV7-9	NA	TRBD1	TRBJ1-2	CASSSTGNGYTF	TGTGCCAGCAGCTCGACAGGGAATGGCTACACCTTC
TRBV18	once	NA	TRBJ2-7	CASSAVEFPSSYEQYF	TGTGCCAGCTCAGCGGTGGAGTTTCCCTCTTCCTACGAGCAGTACTTC
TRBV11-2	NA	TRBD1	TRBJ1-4	CASSPSTGKYEKLFF	TGTGCCAGCAGCCCATCGACAGGGAAGTATGAAAAACTGTTTTTT
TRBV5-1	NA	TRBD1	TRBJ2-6	CASSPLDRGKISGANVLTF	TGCGCCAGCAGCCCCCTGGACAGGGGCAAAATCTCTGGGGCCAACGTCCTGACTTTC
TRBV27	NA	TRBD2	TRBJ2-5	CASSTTSGRRGTQYF	TGTGCCAGCAGCACGACTAGCGGGAGGCGAGGGACCCAGTACTTC
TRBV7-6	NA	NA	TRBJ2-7	CASSPGGQVDAYEQYF	TGTGCCAGCAGCCCCGGAGGGCAGGTCGATGCCTACGAGCAGTACTTC
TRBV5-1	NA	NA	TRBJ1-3	CASSPGVGSHTIYF	TGCGCCAGCAGCCCTGGGGTAGGGTCGCACACCATATATTTT
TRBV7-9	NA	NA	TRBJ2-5	CASSLMGGETQYF	TGTGCCAGCAGCTTAATGGGGGGAGAGACCCAGTACTTC
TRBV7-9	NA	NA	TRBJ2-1	CASSLGRGGSGNEQFF	TGTGCCAGCAGCTTAGGTCGGGGTGGGTCGGGGAATGAGCAGTTCTTC
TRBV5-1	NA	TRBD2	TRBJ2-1	CASSLRAGGGNNEQFF	TGCGCCAGCAGCTTGCGGGCGGGAGGAGGAAACAATGAGCAGTTCTTC
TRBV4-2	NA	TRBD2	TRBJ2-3	CASSQEGGRALGTQYF	TGTGCCAGCAGCCAAGAGGGCGGGAGGGCCCTCGGTACGCAGTATTTT
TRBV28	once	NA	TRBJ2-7	CASSLWKQGLLEQYF	TGTGCCAGCAGTTTATGGAAGCAGGGTCTCTTGGAGCAGTACTTC
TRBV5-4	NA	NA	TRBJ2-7	CASSLGRRSYEQYF	TGTGCCAGCAGCTTAGGCAGGAGGAGTTACGAGCAGTACTTC
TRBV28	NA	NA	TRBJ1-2	CASSLWGLGYTF	TGTGCCAGCAGTTTATGGGGGTTAGGCTACACCTTC
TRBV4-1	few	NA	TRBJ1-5	CASSQVPGDSNQPQHF	TGCGCCAGCAGCCAAGTTCCAGGGGATAGCAATCAGCCCCAGCATTTT
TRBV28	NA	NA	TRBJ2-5	CASSWGQETQYF	TGTGCCAGCAGTTGGGGGCAAGAGACCCAGTACTTC
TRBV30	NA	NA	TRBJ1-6	CAWRDRRSYNSPLHF	TGTGCCTGGAGGGACCGCCGCTCCTATAATTCACCCCTCCACTTT
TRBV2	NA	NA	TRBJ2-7	CASKGDFYEQYF	TGTGCCAGCAAAGGTGATTTCTACGAGCAGTACTTC
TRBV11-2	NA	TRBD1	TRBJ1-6	CASSWDRSGSPLHF	TGTGCCAGCAGCTGGGACAGGTCGGGTTCACCCCTCCACTTT